This T cell receptor (beta chain) emerged from a study of cytotoxic CD8 clonotypes in ibrutinib-treated CLL. Turning to the study itself: Among responders, roughly 25 were partial and 2 complete; after median about 72 months, around 15 stayed remitted and approximately 12 progressed.

Germline assignment: CDR1 SQVTM and CDR2 ANQGSEA. The V end lost 2 bases, the J end lost 4 bases, and 6 bases lay between the germline ends. The CDR3 covers 12 residues. General observations from the study: Public clonotypes (which were uncommon) either contracted or remained stable on treatment. At the start, clonality exceeded age-matched healthy donors and followed circulating CD8+ T-cell counts.

Data came from immunoSEQ multiplex PCR; TCRdb stores just in-frame clones and leaves some out. The sample lists 250,000 to 350,000 clones, more than 70% occurring once. To note about this clone: Its target is unknown.

The source material was PBMCs, sampled at disease progression, from a patient treated with ibrutinib. This chain uses TRBV29-1 with TRBJ2-1; no clear D. The sequence was obtained from a human donor with chronic lymphocytic leukemia. The CDR3, as DNA: TGCAGCGTTGAAAGGATGTACAATGAGCAGTTCTTC. Amino acids: CSVERMYNEQFF.